Here is one TCR beta chain with its context. Its cognate antigen is unknown. CDR3 length: 13 amino acids. CDR1 and CDR2 from the germline V gene are MGHDK and SYGVNS. Trimming stripped 10 bases from V and 5 bases from J, with 16 bases between. Here immunoSEQ multiplex PCR was the method, and the copy in TCRdb shows in-frame clones only, minus some. The sample holds around 34,000 clones, about 89% seen once. This sample was taken from a study of OX40 agonist ivuxolimab in advanced cancers. The study's findings and limits: Expanded clones belonging to CD8+ T cells outnumbered, on average, those of CD4+.

The source of this sequence is an adult with an advanced solid tumor such as melanoma, head and neck, liver or kidney cancer. Sequences were derived from CD4+ or CD8+ T cells sorted from blood, sampled in a trial of the OX40 agonist ivuxolimab. The V and J genes are TRBV25-1 and TRBJ2-3; tentatively, D is TRBD1 or TRBD2 (6 bases each). The CDR3 coding sequence is TGTGCCATAGGGGGGCGTGGGTTAGATACGCAGTATTTT. It specifies CAIGGRGLDTQYF.